This T cell receptor (beta chain) was sequenced during a study of Ad26.COV2.S vaccination and SARS-CoV-2 variants. Study-wide background: Among those in the COV1001 Ad26.COV2.S trial arm was the donor. Findings and limits, study-wide: Reported findings describe substantial breadth in spike-specific CD8+ and CD4+ T cell responses following vaccination.

Measured with immunoSEQ multiplex PCR; TCRdb has only the in-frame clones, and not every one. The top ten clones hold over 2% of a sample with 500,000 or so clones, roughly 89% of them seen once. About this clone itself: Its cognate antigen is unknown.

This CDR3 comprises 14 residues. Germline assignment: CDR1 SGHNT and CDR2 YENEEA. Trimming removed 5 bases at V and 8 bases at J, with 16 bases between. Treatment noted: over 15 received Ad26.COV2.S at low or high dose, single or two shots; about 5 received placebo; per-sample allocation not given. After the first vaccine or placebo injection, samples were drawn on day 63. Expression of Wuhan-strain SARS-CoV-2 spike came from the Ad26 vector that formed the vaccine. The specimen was peripheral blood, collected in a trial of Ad26.COV2.S vaccine versus placebo. This chain joins TRBV11-3 and TRBJ2-1; D is possibly TRBD2 (6 bases). The receptor was isolated from a person aged 18-65 years who received the Ad26.COV2.S COVID-19 vaccine or a placebo. CDR3 DNA sequence: TGTGCCAGCAGCGGGAGAGCGGGTTTGCATGAGCAGTTCTTC. Its translation: CASSGRAGLHEQFF.